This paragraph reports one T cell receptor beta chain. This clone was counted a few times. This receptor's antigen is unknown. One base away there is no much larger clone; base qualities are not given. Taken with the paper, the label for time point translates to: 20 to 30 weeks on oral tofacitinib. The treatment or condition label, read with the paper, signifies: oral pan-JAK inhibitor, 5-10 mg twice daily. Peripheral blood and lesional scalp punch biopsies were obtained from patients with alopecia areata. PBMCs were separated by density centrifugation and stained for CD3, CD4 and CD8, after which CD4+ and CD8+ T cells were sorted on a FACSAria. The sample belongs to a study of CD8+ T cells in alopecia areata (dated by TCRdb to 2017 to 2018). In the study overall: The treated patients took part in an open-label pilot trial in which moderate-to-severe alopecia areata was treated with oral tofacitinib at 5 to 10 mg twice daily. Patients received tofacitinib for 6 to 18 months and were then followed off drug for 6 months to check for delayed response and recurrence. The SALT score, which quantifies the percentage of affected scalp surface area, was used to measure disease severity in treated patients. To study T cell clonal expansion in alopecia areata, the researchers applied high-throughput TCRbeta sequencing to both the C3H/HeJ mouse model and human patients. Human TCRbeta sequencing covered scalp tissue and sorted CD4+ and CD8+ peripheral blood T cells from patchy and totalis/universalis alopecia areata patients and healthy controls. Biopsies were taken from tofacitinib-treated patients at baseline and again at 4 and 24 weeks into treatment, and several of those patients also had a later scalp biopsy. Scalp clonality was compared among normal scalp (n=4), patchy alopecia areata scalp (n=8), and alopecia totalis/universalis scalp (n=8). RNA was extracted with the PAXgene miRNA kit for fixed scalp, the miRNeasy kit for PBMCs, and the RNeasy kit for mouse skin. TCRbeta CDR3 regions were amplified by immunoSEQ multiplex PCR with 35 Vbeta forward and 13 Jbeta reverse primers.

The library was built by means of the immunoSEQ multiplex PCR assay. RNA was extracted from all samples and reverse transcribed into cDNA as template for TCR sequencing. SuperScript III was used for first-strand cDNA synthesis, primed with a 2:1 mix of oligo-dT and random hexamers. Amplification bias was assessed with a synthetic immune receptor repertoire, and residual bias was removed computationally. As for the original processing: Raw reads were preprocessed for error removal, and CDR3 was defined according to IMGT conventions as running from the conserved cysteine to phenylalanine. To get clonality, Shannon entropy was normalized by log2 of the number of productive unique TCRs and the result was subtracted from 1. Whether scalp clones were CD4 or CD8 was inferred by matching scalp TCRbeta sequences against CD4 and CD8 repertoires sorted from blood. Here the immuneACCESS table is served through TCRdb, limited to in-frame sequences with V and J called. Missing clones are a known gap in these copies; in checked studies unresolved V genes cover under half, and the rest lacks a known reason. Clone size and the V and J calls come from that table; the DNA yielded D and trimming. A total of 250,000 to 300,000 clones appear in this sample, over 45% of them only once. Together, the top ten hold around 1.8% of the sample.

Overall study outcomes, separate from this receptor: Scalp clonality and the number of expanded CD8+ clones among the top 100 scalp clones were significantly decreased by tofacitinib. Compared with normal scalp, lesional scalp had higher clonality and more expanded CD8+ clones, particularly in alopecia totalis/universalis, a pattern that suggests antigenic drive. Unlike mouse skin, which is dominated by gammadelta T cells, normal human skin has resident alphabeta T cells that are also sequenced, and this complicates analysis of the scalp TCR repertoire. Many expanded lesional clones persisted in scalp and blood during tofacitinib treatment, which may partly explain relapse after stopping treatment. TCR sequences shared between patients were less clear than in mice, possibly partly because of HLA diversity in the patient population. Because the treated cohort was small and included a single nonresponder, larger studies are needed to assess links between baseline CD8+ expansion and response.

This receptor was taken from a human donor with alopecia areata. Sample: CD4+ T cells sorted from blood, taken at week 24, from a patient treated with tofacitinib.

The CDR3 reads CSVEAAGARNTEAFF. DNA sequence: TGCAGCGTTGAAGCGGCGGGGGCTCGGAACACTGAAGCTTTCTTT. This receptor chain uses TRBV29-1 and TRBJ1-1; TRBD1 is a weak D gene call, 6 bases matching. The CDR3 holds 15 amino acids from the cysteine to the phenylalanine. Kept here is only the CDR3 DNA, which spans 45 bases and is read in frame from base 1. V loses 1 base, J loses 1 base, and the germline ends lie 13 bases apart. The germline V gene sets CDR1 to SQVTM and CDR2 to ANQGSEA.